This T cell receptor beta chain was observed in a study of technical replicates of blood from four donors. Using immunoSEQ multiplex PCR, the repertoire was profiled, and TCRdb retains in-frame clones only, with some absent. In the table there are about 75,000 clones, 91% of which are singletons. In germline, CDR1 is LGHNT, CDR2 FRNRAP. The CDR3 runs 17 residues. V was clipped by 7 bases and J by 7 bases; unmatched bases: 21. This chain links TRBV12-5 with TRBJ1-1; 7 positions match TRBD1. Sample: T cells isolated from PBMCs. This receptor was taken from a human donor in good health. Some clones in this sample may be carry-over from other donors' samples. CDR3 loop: CASAIPYVGQTLGEAFF. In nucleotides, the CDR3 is TGTGCTAGTGCGATCCCCTATGTGGGACAGACCTTGGGTGAAGCTTTCTTT.